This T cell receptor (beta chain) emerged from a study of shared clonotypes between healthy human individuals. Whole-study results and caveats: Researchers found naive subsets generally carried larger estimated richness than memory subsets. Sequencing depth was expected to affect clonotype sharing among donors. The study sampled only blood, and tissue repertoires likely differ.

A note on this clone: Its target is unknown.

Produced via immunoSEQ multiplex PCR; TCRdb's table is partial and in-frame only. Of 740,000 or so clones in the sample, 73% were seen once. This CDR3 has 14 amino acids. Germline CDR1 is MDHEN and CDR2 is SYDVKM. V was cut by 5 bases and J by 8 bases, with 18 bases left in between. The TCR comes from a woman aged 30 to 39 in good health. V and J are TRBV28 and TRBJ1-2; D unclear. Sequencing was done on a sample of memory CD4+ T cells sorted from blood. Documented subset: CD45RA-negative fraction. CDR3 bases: TGTGCCAGCAGTACAACCCCCAATAATTCCGGCTACACCTTC. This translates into CASSTTPNNSGYTF.